The 25 T cell receptor beta chains in this list originate from one sample, sequenced in a study of blood T cell repertoires in COVID-19. Assay used: immunoSEQ multiplex PCR; TCRdb lists only in-frame clones, some missing. Among around 97,000 clones listed, roughly 88% were seen once. Sequenced material: peripheral blood. The receptors stem from a human donor in a cohort sampled during active COVID-19.

The V call is TRBV11-2, the J call TRBJ1-4; the D is unclear. CDR1 SGHAT and CDR2 FQNNGV come from the germline V gene. V shed 5 bases and J shed 5 bases, with 18 bases lying between them. The CDR3 consists of 16 residues. In DNA form, the CDR3 reads TGTGCCAGCAGCCCTGGCGGATCGGCCCAGAATGAAAAACTGTTTTTT. Residues: CASSPGGSAQNEKLFF.

The J gene is TRBJ2-5, the V gene TRBV9; 9 bases are shared with TRBD1. V dropped 2 bases and J dropped 6; count of bases not matched to a gene: 11. This CDR3 is 16 amino acids long. Germline V lookup: CDR1 SGDLS, CDR2 YYNGEE. The CDR3 region has the DNA TGTGCCAGCAGCGTTTACCCGGGACAGGGTGGACAGACCCAGTACTTC. Translation: CASSVYPGQGGQTQYF.

This chain connects TRBV11-2 to TRBJ2-2, with TRBD2 identical over 8 bases. Trimming took 1 base from V and 5 from J; bases not matched to a gene: 6. Germline V gives CDR1 SGHAT, CDR2 FQNNGV. CDR3 length equals 16 residues. The CDR3 reads CASSLVSGRGTGELFF. For the CDR3, the DNA is TGTGCCAGCAGCTTAGTATCCGGGAGGGGGACCGGGGAGCTGTTTTTT.

In its sample, this clone was seen once. The V gene is TRBV9, the J gene TRBJ2-2; 10 nucleotides agree with TRBD2. The J segment lost 0 bases and the V segment lost 0 bases, leaving 5 bases of the junction unmatched. Germline-derived CDR1 and CDR2 are SGDLS and YYNGEE. CDR3 length equals 18 residues. The DNA for the CDR3 is TGTGCCAGCAGCGTAGGTTTAGCGGGGGGTCCGAACACCGGGGAGCTGTTTTTT. This gives the protein CASSVGLAGGPNTGELFF.

The chain links TRBV28 to TRBJ2-5, with TRBD2 as a possible D gene (6 bases). Germline V gives CDR1 MDHEN, CDR2 SYDVKM. The CDR3 consists of 15 residues. V was cut by 5 bases and J by 4 bases, with 17 bases left in between. CDR3 region: CASSLHSSGRETQYF. In DNA, the CDR3 is TGTGCCAGCAGTCTCCATAGTAGCGGCCGAGAGACCCAGTACTTC.

This sequence joins TRBV5-8 and TRBJ2-7; D is undetermined. The V end was cut by 1 base, the J end by 1 base, with 9 bases between. The CDR3 is 14 residues long. Germline values: CDR1 SGHTS, CDR2 YDEGEE. CDR3 coding DNA: TGTGCCAGCAGCTTGCGGAGAGTGTCCTACGAGCAGTACTTC. As protein: CASSLRRVSYEQYF.

This clone was seen once. The V call is TRBV4-1, the J call TRBJ2-7, with D unresolved. Germline values: CDR1 MGHRA, CDR2 YSYEKL. The V end was cut by 4 bases, the J end by 5 bases, with 9 bases between. CDR3 length equals 12 residues. CDR3: CASSPNTNEQYF. The DNA of the CDR3 is TGCGCCAGCAGCCCAAACACCAACGAGCAGTACTTC.

The chain links TRBV6-5 to TRBJ1-5; D is undetermined. Trimming cost V 4 bases and J 3 bases, with 7 bases left between them. Per the germline V gene, CDR1 is MNHEY and CDR2 is SVGAGI. The CDR3 is 13 residues long. CDR3 sequence: CASSLSLNQPQHF. CDR3 nucleotide sequence: TGTGCCAGCAGTTTGTCACTCAATCAGCCCCAGCATTTT.

This chain links TRBV5-1 with TRBJ1-2; TRBD1 agrees at 8 bases. V lost 4 bases to trimming and J lost 2 bases; unmatched junction nucleotides: 10. The CDR3 has 16 residues. The germline gives CDR1 SGHRS, CDR2 YFSETQ. For the CDR3, the DNA is TGCGCCAGCAGCCGAATATCGACAGGGGAAAACTATGGCTACACCTTC. Translated, it gives CASSRISTGENYGYTF.

The chain uses TRBV9 and TRBJ1-2, with D maybe TRBD1 (5 bases). The germline V gene encodes CDR1 SGDLS and CDR2 YYNGEE. V lost 4 bases, J lost 5 bases, and 18 bases lay in between. The CDR3 is 15 residues long. CDR3 sequence reads: CASSTPLDGQYGYTF. The DNA for the CDR3 is TGTGCCAGCAGCACCCCCCTTGACGGACAATATGGCTACACCTTC.

The V and J genes are TRBV7-8 and TRBJ1-3, with TRBD1 matching 7 bases. The J segment lost 3 bases and the V segment lost 1 base, leaving 6 bases of the junction unmatched. The CDR3 length is 16 residues. The germline V gene encodes CDR1 SGHVS and CDR2 FQNEAQ. CDR3 nucleotides: TGTGCCAGCAGCTTAGTGCGGACAGGCGGTGGAAACACCATATATTTT. It translates to CASSLVRTGGGNTIYF. The variable domain in full, with the rest retrieved from reference TRBV7-8 and TRBJ1-3, is GAGVSQSPRYKVAKRGQDVALRCDPISGHVSLFWYQQALGQGPEFLTYFQNEAQLDKSGLPSDRFFAERPEGSVSTLKIQRTQQEDSAVYLCASSLVRTGGGNTIYFGEGSWLTVV.

As concerns this clone: The junction departs from the called germline gene at one end, perhaps through a read error. V is TRBV28 and J is TRBJ2-7; TRBD1 matches at 10 bases. Germline V gives CDR1 MDHEN, CDR2 SYDVKM. The CDR3 sequence is 15 residues long. CDR3: CASSWEGTGAYQQYF. In nucleotides, the CDR3 is TGTGCCAGCAGTTGGGAGGGGACAGGGGCCTACCAGCAGTACTTC.

The chain recombines TRBV28 with TRBJ2-2; TRBD1 is a possible D gene (5 bases). Germline V gene lookup returns CDR1 MDHEN and CDR2 SYDVKM. The CDR3 sequence is 15 residues long. V lost 8 bases and J 6 bases, leaving 19 bases between the germline ends. Written as DNA, the CDR3 is TGTGCCAGCTGCTACAGGTGGCGTACCCCCGGGGAGCTGTTTTTT. It translates to CASCYRWRTPGELFF.

The CDR3 loop reads CASMPGGWKSGYTF. CDR3 bases: TGTGCCAGTATGCCGGGGGGTTGGAAAAGTGGCTACACCTTC. The chain links TRBV6-5 to TRBJ1-2; D possibly corresponds to TRBD1 (5 bases). The CDR3 is 14 amino acids. Trimming took 9 bases from V and 7 from J, leaving 21 bases between them. Per the germline V gene, CDR1 is MNHEY and CDR2 is SVGAGI.

The rearrangement joins TRBV14 to TRBJ2-1; 7 bases agree with TRBD2. The CDR3 runs to 15 residues. Germline V lookup: CDR1 SGHDN, CDR2 FVKESK. V lost 6 bases to trimming and J lost 4 bases; unmatched junction nucleotides: 9. CDR3 in DNA: TGTGCCAGCAGATTTTCGGGAGGCTCATACAATGAGCAGTTCTTC. Residues: CASRFSGGSYNEQFF.

The V call is TRBV5-6, the J call TRBJ2-3, with a weak D call TRBD1 (5 bases). This CDR3 has 14 amino acids. The ends were cut back, 0 bases at V and 2 bases at J, with 7 bases in the middle. CDR1 and CDR2 from the germline V gene are SGHDT and YYEEEE. The CDR3 region is CASSLGTPTDTQYF. CDR3 nucleotides: TGTGCCAGCAGCTTGGGGACACCCACAGATACGCAGTATTTT.

The rearrangement links TRBV13 to TRBJ2-3; 10 bases map to TRBD2. Germline-derived CDR1 and CDR2 are PRHDT and FYEKMQ (reference sequence). This CDR3 is built from 17 residues. V dropped 3 bases and J dropped 0; count of bases not matched to a gene: 6. CDR3 DNA: TGTGCCAGCAGCTTTCCGACTAGCGGGTCTAGCACAGATACGCAGTATTTT. Amino acids: CASSFPTSGSSTDTQYF.

The gene calls are TRBV7-2 and TRBJ2-7; D is unresolved. Germline V gene lookup returns CDR1 SGHTA and CDR2 FQGNSA. This CDR3 comprises 18 residues. V was clipped by 1 base and J by 0 bases, with 19 bases between them. The CDR3 loop is CASSLGRGRSPSSYEQYF. DNA of the CDR3: TGTGCCAGCAGCTTAGGCAGAGGCCGGTCTCCTAGCTCCTACGAGCAGTACTTC.

V and J are TRBV7-9 and TRBJ2-3, with D maybe TRBD2 (5 bases). This CDR3 region has 13 residues. V was clipped by 3 bases and J by 3 bases, with 7 bases between them. The germline V gene encodes CDR1 SEHNR and CDR2 FQNEAQ (reference sequence). The DNA of the CDR3 is TGTGCCAGCAGCTTCCCGGGAACAGATACGCAGTATTTT. Translating it yields CASSFPGTDTQYF.

This sequence joins TRBV5-1 and TRBJ2-1; D is perhaps TRBD2 (5 bases). The germline V gene encodes CDR1 SGHRS and CDR2 YFSETQ. The CDR3 runs to 13 residues. Trimming took off 4 bases at V and 3 bases at J, with 8 bases between the two ends. The CDR3 bases are TGCGCCAGCAGCAACGACTACTACAATGAGCAGTTCTTC. Protein: CASSNDYYNEQFF.

This clone came up once. The genes are TRBV24-1 and TRBJ1-2; 7 bases map to TRBD1. The germline V gene has CDR1 KGHDR and CDR2 SFDVKD. This CDR3 is 12 amino acids long. V lost 6 bases and J lost 10; bases outside the gene matches: 7. This CDR3 is CATSRQGHDYTF. In DNA form, the CDR3 reads TGTGCCACCAGTAGACAGGGTCATGACTACACCTTC.

The CDR3: CVTRSSGGYQETQYF. The CDR3 coding sequence is TGTGTCACGAGGTCTAGCGGGGGGTACCAAGAGACCCAGTACTTC. The gene calls are TRBV28 and TRBJ2-5; 11 bases fit TRBD2. Germline V gives CDR1 MDHEN, CDR2 SYDVKM. The CDR3 consists of 15 residues.

The J gene is TRBJ2-5, the V gene TRBV11-3; 8 nucleotides line up with TRBD2. The V gene's germline CDR1 is SGHNT and CDR2 YENEEA. The trim removed 2 bases at V and 0 bases at J, leaving 5 bases unmatched. The CDR3 is 16 residues long. The CDR3 DNA follows: TGTGCCAGCAGCTTAAAGGAGCGGGGGTACCAAGAGACCCAGTACTTC. Translated, it gives CASSLKERGYQETQYF.

The CDR3 reads CASSGIRGGETQYF. Written as DNA, the CDR3 is TGTGCCAGCAGCGGGATCAGGGGTGGTGAGACCCAGTACTTC. The chain carries TRBV9 and TRBJ2-5, with D maybe TRBD1 (6 bases). The CDR3 runs to 14 residues. V gave up 3 bases and J gave up 5 bases, with 14 bases separating them. Germline CDR1 SGDLS, CDR2 YYNGEE.

This sequence joins TRBV4-1 and TRBJ1-4, with 7 bases aligning to TRBD1. CDR3 length: 15 residues. Germline V gene data show CDR1 as MGHRA and CDR2 as YSYEKL. V lost 2 bases, J lost 5 bases, and 5 bases stayed unmatched. The CDR3 is CASSQTGTVNEKLFF. CDR3 DNA sequence: TGCGCCAGCAGCCAAACCGGGACAGTGAATGAAAAACTGTTTTTT.